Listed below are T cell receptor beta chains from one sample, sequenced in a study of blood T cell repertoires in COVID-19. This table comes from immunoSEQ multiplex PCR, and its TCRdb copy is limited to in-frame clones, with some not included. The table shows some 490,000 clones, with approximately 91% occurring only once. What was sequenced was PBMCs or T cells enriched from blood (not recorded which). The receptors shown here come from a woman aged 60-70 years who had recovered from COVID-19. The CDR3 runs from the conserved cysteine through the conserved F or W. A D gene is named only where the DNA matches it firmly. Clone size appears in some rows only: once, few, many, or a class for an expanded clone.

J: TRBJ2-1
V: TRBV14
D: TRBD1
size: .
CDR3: CASSHLQGESSYNEQFF
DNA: TGTGCCAGCAGCCATCTACAGGGGGAGAGCTCCTACAATGAGCAGTTCTTC

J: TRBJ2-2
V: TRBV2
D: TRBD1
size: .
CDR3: CASTWDRLNTGELFF
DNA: TGTGCCAGCACCTGGGACAGGCTGAACACCGGGGAGCTGTTTTTT

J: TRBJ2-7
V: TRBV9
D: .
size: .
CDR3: CASSVADRDEQYF
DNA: TGTGCCAGCAGCGTAGCCGACCGGGACGAGCAGTACTTC

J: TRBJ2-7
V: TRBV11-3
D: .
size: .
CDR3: CASSRGGVGDYEQYF
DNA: TGTGCCAGCAGTCGAGGGGGGGTCGGTGACTACGAGCAGTACTTC

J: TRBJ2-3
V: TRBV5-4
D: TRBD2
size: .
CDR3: CASSIPGLARDTQYF
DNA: TGTGCCAGCAGCATCCCGGGACTAGCAAGAGATACGCAGTATTTT

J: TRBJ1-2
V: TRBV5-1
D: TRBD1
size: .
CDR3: CASSLGGQGASGYTF
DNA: TGCGCCAGCAGCTTGGGTGGACAGGGGGCTTCTGGCTACACCTTC

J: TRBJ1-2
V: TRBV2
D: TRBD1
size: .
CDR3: CASNRQGGYTF
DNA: TGTGCCAGCAATCGACAGGGTGGCTACACCTTC

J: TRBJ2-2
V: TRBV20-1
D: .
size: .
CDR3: CSASHQRPANTGELFF
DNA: TGCAGTGCTAGTCACCAGCGACCAGCGAACACCGGGGAGCTGTTTTTT

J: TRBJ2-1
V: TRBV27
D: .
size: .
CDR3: CASSRGRAPYNEQFF
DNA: TGTGCCAGCAGTCGCGGCAGGGCCCCCTACAATGAGCAGTTCTTC

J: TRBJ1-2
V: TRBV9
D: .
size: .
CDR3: CASSVAGDGYTF
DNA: TGTGCCAGCAGCGTAGCCGGGGATGGCTACACCTTC

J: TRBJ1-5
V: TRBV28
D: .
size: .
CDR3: CASRADGSSNQPQHF
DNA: TGTGCCAGCAGGGCCGACGGGTCTAGCAATCAGCCCCAGCATTTT

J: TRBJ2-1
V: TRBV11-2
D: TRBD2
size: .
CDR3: CASSTSPAGGSHEQFF
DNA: TGTGCCAGCAGCACCAGCCCAGCGGGGGGGTCTCATGAGCAGTTCTTC

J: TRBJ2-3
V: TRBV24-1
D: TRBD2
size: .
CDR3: CATSDPGRRGTDTQYF
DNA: TGTGCCACCAGTGACCCCGGGAGGAGGGGCACAGATACGCAGTATTTT

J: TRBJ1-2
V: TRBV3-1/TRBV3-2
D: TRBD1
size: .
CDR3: CASSQGTGRGGGYTF
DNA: TGTGCCAGCAGCCAGGGGACAGGGAGAGGTGGTGGCTACACCTTC

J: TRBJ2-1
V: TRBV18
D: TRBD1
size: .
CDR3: CASSPLRDRVYNEQFF
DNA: TGTGCCAGCTCACCACTGCGGGACAGGGTCTACAATGAGCAGTTCTTC

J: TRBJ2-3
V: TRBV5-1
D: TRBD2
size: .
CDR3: CASSLAGLAGTDTQYF
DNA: TGCGCCAGCAGCTTGGCCGGTCTAGCGGGGACAGATACGCAGTATTTT

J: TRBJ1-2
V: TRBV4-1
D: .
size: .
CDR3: CASSQDAGPYGYTF
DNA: TGCGCCAGCAGCCAAGATGCAGGGCCCTATGGCTACACCTTC

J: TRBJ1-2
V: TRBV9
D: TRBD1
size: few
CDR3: CASSAGTGDNYGYTF
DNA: TGTGCCAGCAGCGCCGGGACAGGGGATAACTATGGCTACACCTTC

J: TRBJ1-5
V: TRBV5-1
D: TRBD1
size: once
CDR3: CASSRTGDSNQPQHF
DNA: TGCGCCAGCAGTAGGACAGGGGATAGCAATCAGCCCCAGCATTTT

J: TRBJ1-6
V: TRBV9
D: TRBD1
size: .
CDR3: CASSLGTANSPLHF
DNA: TGTGCCAGCAGCCTGGGGACAGCGAATTCACCCCTCCACTTT

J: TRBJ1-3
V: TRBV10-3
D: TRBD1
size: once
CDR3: CAISLTGTGWNTIYF
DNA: TGTGCCATCAGTCTGACTGGGACAGGGTGGAACACCATATATTTT

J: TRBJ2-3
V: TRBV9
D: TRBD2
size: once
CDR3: CASSHPIATSGGPTDTQYF
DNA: TGTGCCAGCAGCCATCCCATTGCCACTAGCGGGGGGCCCACAGATACGCAGTATTTT

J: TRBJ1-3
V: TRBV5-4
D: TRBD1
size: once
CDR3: CASGLQGGLSGNTIYF
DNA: TGTGCCAGCGGATTACAGGGGGGTCTCTCTGGAAACACCATATATTTT